This TCR beta chain was recovered during a study of T cells in Graves' hyperthyroidism and ophthalmopathy. Study-wide points: Separation of ophthalmopathy from stable hyperthyroidism was achieved by a 13 V-J model. Within blood appeared most thyroid clonotypes that had expanded above 0.001.

Amplification yielded TCR beta CDR3 regions, with RNA transcripts as the source. During a first-round RT-PCR of the TCR CDR3, the HTBI primer set was used. TCRdb re-called the multiplex PCR reads through MiXCR, storing one row per CDR3 protein. The sample lists fewer than 650,000 distinct CDR3 sequences, 13% to 15% occurring once. Germline V gives CDR1 MDHEN, CDR2 SYDVKM. Between the trimmed V and J ends, which lost 3 bases and 4 bases, there was a span of 19 bases. CDR3 length: 17 residues. The table lists this clonotype with many counts. Its specificity is not known. Those patients with uncontrolled infection, other autoimmune disease, pregnancy or lactation were excluded. Fresh peripheral blood, around 9.3 ml of it, supplied the PBMCs.

The chain employs TRBV28 and TRBJ2-1, with D perhaps TRBD1 or TRBD2 (5 bases each). This clonotype was sampled from a woman aged 18 to 35 with Graves' ophthalmopathy. Sample: blood. CDR3 region: CASSFQGLGLGYNEQFF. CDR3 in DNA: TGTGCCAGCAGTTTTCAGGGTCTCGGACTGGGGTACAATGAGCAGTTCTTC.